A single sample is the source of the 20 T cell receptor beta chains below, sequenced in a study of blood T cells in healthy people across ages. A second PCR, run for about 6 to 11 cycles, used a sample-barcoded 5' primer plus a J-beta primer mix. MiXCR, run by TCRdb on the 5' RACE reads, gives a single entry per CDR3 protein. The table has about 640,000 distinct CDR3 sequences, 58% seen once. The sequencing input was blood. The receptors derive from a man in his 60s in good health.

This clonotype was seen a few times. As DNA, the CDR3 is TGTGCCAGCAAGGAGAGTTACTATGGCTACACCTTC. Translating it yields CASKESYYGYTF. The J gene is TRBJ1-2, the V gene TRBV28; no clear D gene. CDR3 length: 12 amino acids. Germline lookup yields CDR1 MDHEN and CDR2 SYDVKM. Between the trimmed V and J ends, which lost 7 bases and 3 bases, there was a span of 9 bases.

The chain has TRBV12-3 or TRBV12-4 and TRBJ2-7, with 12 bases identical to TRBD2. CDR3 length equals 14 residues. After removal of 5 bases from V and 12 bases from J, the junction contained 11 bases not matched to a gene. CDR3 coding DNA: TGTGCCAGCAGTACGACTAGCGGGGGCCCATTTCGGTACTTC. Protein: CASSTTSGGPFRYF.

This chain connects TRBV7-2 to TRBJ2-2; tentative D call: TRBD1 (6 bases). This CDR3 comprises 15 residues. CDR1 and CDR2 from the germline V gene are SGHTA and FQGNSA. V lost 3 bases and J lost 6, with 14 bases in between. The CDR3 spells CASSFPLGASGELFF. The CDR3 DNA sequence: TGTGCCAGCAGCTTTCCCTTGGGGGCCTCCGGGGAGCTGTTTTTT.

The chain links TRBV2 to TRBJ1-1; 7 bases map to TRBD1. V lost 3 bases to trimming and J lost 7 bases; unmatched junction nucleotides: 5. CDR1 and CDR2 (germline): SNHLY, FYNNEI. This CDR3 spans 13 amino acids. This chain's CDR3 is CASSDGTVDEAFF. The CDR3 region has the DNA TGTGCCAGCAGTGATGGGACAGTAGATGAAGCTTTCTTT.

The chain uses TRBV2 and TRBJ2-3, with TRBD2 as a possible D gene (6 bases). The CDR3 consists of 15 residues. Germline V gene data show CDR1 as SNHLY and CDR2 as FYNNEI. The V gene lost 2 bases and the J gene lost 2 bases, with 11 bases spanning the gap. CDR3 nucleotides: TGTGCCAGCAGTGAACGGGGGATAGTCACAGATACGCAGTATTTT. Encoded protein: CASSERGIVTDTQYF.

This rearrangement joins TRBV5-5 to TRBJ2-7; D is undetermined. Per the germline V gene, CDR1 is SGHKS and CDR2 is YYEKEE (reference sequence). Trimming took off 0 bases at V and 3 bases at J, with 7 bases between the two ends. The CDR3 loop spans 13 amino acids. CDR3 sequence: CASSLAQVYEQYF. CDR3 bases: TGTGCCAGCAGCTTGGCTCAGGTCTACGAGCAGTACTTC.

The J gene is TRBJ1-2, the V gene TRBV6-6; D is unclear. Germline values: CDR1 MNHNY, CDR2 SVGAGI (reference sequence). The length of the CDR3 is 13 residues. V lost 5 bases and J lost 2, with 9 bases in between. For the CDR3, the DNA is TGTGCCAGCAGTGGCACAGAAAACTATGGCTACACCTTC. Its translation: CASSGTENYGYTF.

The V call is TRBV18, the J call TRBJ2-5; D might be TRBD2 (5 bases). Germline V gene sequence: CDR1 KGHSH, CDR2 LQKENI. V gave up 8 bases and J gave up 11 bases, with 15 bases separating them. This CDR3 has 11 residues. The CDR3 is CASSTGSEQYF. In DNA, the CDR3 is TGTGCCAGCAGTACGGGGAGTGAGCAGTACTTC.

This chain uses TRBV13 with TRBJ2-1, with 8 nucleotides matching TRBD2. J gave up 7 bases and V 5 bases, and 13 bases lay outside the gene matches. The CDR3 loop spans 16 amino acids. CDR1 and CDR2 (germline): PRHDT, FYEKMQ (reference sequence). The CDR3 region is CASSGTGGGPRNEQFF. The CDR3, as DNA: TGTGCCAGCAGCGGCACTGGCGGGGGGCCGAGGAATGAGCAGTTCTTC.

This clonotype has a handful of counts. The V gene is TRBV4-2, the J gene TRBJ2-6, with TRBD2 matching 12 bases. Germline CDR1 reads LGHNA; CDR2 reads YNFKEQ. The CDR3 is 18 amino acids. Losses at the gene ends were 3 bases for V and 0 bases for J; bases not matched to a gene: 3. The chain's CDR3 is CASSQRLAGVSGANVLTF. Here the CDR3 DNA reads TGTGCCAGCAGCCAGAGACTAGCGGGGGTCTCTGGGGCCAACGTCCTGACTTTC.

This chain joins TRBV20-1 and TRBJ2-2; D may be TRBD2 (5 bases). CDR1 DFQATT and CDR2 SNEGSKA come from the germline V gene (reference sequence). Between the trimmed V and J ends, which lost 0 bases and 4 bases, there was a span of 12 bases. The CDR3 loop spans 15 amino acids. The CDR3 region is CSARDALRATGELFF. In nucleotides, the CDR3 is TGCAGTGCTAGAGATGCCTTGAGGGCCACCGGGGAGCTGTTTTTT.

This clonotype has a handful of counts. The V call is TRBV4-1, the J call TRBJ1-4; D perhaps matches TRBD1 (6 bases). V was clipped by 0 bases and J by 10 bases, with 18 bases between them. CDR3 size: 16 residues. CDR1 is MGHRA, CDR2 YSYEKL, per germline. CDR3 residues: CASSQDREGVRRKLFF. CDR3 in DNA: TGCGCCAGCAGCCAAGATCGGGAGGGGGTGCGCAGAAAACTGTTTTTT.

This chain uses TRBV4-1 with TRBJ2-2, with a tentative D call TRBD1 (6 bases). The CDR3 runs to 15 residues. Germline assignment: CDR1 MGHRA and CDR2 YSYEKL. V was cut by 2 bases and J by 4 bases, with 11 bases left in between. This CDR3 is CASSQYREGTGELFF. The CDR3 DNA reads TGCGCCAGCAGCCAATACAGGGAAGGCACCGGGGAGCTGTTTTTT.

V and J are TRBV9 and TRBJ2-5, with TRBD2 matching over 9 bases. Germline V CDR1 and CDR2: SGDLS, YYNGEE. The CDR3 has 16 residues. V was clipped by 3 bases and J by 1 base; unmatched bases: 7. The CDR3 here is CASSESGGNPQETQYF. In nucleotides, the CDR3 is TGTGCCAGCAGCGAAAGCGGGGGGAACCCCCAAGAGACCCAGTACTTC.

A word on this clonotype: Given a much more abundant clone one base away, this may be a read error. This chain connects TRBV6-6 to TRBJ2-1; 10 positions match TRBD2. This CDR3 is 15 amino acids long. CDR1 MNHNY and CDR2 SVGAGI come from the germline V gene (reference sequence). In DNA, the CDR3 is TGTGCCAGCAGTTCTAGCGGGGGCTCCTACAATGAGCGGTTCTTC. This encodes CASSSSGGSYNERFF.

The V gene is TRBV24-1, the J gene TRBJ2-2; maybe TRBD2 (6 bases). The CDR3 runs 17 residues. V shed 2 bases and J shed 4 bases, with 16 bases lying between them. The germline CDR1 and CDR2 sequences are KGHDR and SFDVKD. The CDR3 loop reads CATSDSPGLQGTGELFF. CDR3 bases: TGTGCCACCAGTGATTCCCCGGGACTTCAGGGCACCGGGGAGCTGTTTTTT.

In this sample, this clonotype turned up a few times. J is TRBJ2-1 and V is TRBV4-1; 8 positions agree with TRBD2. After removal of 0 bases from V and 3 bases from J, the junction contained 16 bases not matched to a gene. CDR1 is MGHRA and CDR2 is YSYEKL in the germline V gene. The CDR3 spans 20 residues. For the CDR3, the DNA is TGCGCCAGCAGCCAAGAGGACTATAGGACTAGCTCGGTTAGCTACAATGAGCAGTTCTTC. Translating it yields CASSQEDYRTSSVSYNEQFF.

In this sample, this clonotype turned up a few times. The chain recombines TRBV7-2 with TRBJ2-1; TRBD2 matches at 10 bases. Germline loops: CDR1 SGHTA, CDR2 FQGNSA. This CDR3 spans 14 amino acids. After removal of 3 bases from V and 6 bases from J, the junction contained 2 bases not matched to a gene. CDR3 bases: TGTGCCAGCAGCTTCACTAGCGGGGCCAATGAGCAGTTCTTC. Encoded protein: CASSFTSGANEQFF.

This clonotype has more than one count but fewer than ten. The CDR3 region has the DNA TGTGCCAGCAGCTTTTCCCCAGGGAGGAATGGCTACACCTTC. Its protein is CASSFSPGRNGYTF. The V call is TRBV5-5, the J call TRBJ1-2, with D perhaps matching TRBD1 (5 bases). The germline gives CDR1 SGHKS, CDR2 YYEKEE (reference sequence). This CDR3 comprises 14 residues. The V end lost 2 bases, the J end lost 6 bases, and 14 bases lay between the germline ends. The full variable domain, with the rest looked up from reference TRBV5-5 and TRBJ1-2, is DAGVTQSPTHLIKTRGQQVTLRCSPISGHKSVSWYQQVLGQGPQFIFQYYEKEERGRGNFPDRFSARQFPNYSSELNVNALLLGDSALYLCASSFSPGRNGYTFGSGTRLTVV.

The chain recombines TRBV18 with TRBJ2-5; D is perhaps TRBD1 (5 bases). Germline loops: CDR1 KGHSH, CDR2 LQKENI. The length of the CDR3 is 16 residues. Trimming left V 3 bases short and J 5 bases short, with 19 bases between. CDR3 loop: CASSPTVQGVRETQYF. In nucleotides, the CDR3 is TGTGCCAGCTCACCCACGGTTCAGGGTGTACGTGAGACCCAGTACTTC.